These 22 T cell receptor beta chains were sequenced from one sample in a study of CD8+ T cells in alopecia areata. cDNA prepared by RNA extraction and subsequent reverse transcription served as the template for sequencing. The method was immunoSEQ multiplex PCR; TCRdb's version includes in-frame clones alone and lacks a portion of them. This sample has some 210,000 clones, with about three fifths found just once. The specimen was CD4+ T cells sorted from blood, collected at week 0. All receptors come from a human donor with alopecia areata.

This clone has a single count. The J gene is TRBJ1-1, the V gene TRBV10-3, with D possibly TRBD1 on 6 matching bases. The CDR3 length is 14 residues. Germline V gene lookup returns CDR1 ENHRY and CDR2 SYGVKD. Trimming removed 4 bases at V and 1 base at J, with 10 bases between. CDR3 DNA: TGTGCCATCAGTGCGGACAGCTCGAACACTGAAGCTTTCTTT. This encodes CAISADSSNTEAFF.

This chain connects TRBV29-1 to TRBJ1-2, with a tentative D call TRBD1 (6 bases). Germline-derived CDR1 and CDR2 are SQVTM and ANQGSEA. This CDR3 spans 15 amino acids. The V end lost 7 bases, the J end lost 0 bases, and 18 bases lay between the germline ends. CDR3 sequence: CSAHLQGSANYGYTF. For the CDR3, the DNA is TGCAGCGCACATTTACAGGGATCGGCTAACTATGGCTACACCTTC.

The V call is TRBV15, the J call TRBJ1-2, with 11 bases matching TRBD1. Germline trimming cut 0 bases from V and 4 bases from J; bases unmatched to any gene: 4. This CDR3 spans 16 amino acids. The germline CDR1 and CDR2 sequences are LNHNV and YYDKDF (reference sequence). CDR3 DNA: TGTGCCACCAGCAGAGATCGGACAGGGGGCAGCTATGGCTACACCTTC. This gives the protein CATSRDRTGGSYGYTF. Together with reference TRBV15 and TRBJ1-2, the CDR3 gives the full variable domain: DAMVIQNPRYQVTQFGKPVTLSCSQTLNHNVMYWYQQKSSQAPKLLFHYYDKDFNNEADTPDNFQSRRPNTSFCFLDIRSPGLGDTAMYLCATSRDRTGGSYGYTFGSGTRLTVV.

In the case of this clone: Other nucleotide sequences in the sample specify the same CDR3. The V and J genes are TRBV15 and TRBJ1-5, with TRBD1 identical over 8 bases. Germline CDR1 LNHNV, CDR2 YYDKDF (reference sequence). V was clipped by 3 bases and J by 2 bases; unmatched bases: 0. The length of the CDR3 is 14 residues. DNA of the CDR3: TGTGCCACCAGCAGGGACAGGGGCAATCAGCCCCAGCATTTT. This codes for CATSRDRGNQPQHF.

This sequence joins TRBV7-9 and TRBJ2-7; TRBD1 aligns across 7 bases. Trimming cost V 2 bases and J 3 bases; bases outside gene matches: 7. This CDR3 comprises 15 residues. Germline V gives CDR1 SEHNR, CDR2 FQNEAQ (reference sequence). The CDR3 loop is CASSLPSTGSYEQYF. CDR3 in DNA: TGTGCCAGCAGCTTACCGTCGACAGGGAGCTACGAGCAGTACTTC. Variable domain in full (rest from reference TRBV7-9 and TRBJ2-7): DTGVSQNPRHKITKRGQNVTFRCDPISEHNRLYWYRQTLGQGPEFLTYFQNEAQLEKSRLLSDRFSAERPKGSFSTLEIQRTEQGDSAMYLCASSLPSTGSYEQYFGPGTRLTVT.

This clone turned up a few times. V gene TRBV7-2 combines with J gene TRBJ2-1; D is possibly TRBD1 (6 bases). Germline V gene data show CDR1 as SGHTA and CDR2 as FQGNSA. The CDR3 has 14 residues. Between the trimmed V and J ends, which lost 6 bases and 4 bases, there was a span of 13 bases. CDR3 loop: CASSGQGGYNEQFF. For the CDR3, the DNA is TGTGCCAGCAGTGGCCAAGGGGGATACAATGAGCAGTTCTTC.

The chain is built from TRBV7-3 and TRBJ1-5; no firm D call. The CDR3 is 13 amino acids. The V gene's germline CDR1 is SGHTA and CDR2 FQGTGA. Trimming removed 0 bases at V and 5 bases at J, with 5 bases between. CDR3 residues: CASSLTSDQPQHF. The CDR3 bases are TGTGCCAGCAGCTTAACCAGCGATCAGCCCCAGCATTTT.

J is TRBJ2-1 and V is TRBV30; no reliable D call. The CDR3 is 14 residues long. Germline assignment: CDR1 GTSNPN and CDR2 SVGIG (reference sequence). Trimming shortened V by 1 base and J by 10 bases, and 17 bases separated the two germline ends. CDR3 DNA: TGTGCCTGGAGTGCCCTCCGGTTGAGGCACGAGCAGTTCTTC. Residues: CAWSALRLRHEQFF.

This clone was seen more than once but under ten times. CDR3 sequence: CASSRTGRAEEQYF. CDR3 DNA: TGTGCCAGTTCCCGTACGGGGAGGGCTGAAGAGCAGTACTTC. The chain recombines TRBV6-4 with TRBJ2-7; TRBD2 matches at 7 bases. The CDR3 contains 14 residues. After removal of 9 bases from V and 7 bases from J, the junction contained 15 bases not matched to a gene. Germline lookup yields CDR1 MRHNA and CDR2 SNTAGT.

This chain links TRBV29-1 with TRBJ2-1, with 7 bases aligning to TRBD2. This CDR3 is 12 amino acids long. CDR1 SQVTM and CDR2 ANQGSEA come from the germline V gene. The V gene end was trimmed by 7 bases and the J gene end by 8 bases; junction bases not matched to a gene: 8. The CDR3 DNA reads as TGCAGCGCCGGGACTATGATCGATGAGCAGTTCTTC. This codes for CSAGTMIDEQFF.

The chain combines TRBV30 with TRBJ2-7; no clear D gene. The ends were cut back, 3 bases at V and 0 bases at J, with 6 bases in the middle. The CDR3 runs 12 residues. In germline, CDR1 is GTSNPN, CDR2 SVGIG (reference sequence). The CDR3 is CAWRGSSYEQYF. In DNA, the CDR3 is TGTGCCTGGAGGGGTAGCTCCTACGAGCAGTACTTC.

This chain links TRBV30 with TRBJ2-1, with 10 bases lining up with TRBD1. Germline V CDR1 and CDR2: GTSNPN, SVGIG (reference sequence). This CDR3 region has 14 residues. The trim removed 5 bases at V and 6 bases at J, leaving 7 bases unmatched. The CDR3 protein is CAWCGQGGINEQFF. The CDR3 region has the DNA TGTGCCTGGTGTGGACAGGGGGGAATCAATGAGCAGTTCTTC.

The chain has TRBV5-6 and TRBJ1-1; D call uncertain. The length of the CDR3 is 15 residues. Germline V gene data show CDR1 as SGHDT and CDR2 as YYEEEE. The germline V and J ends were trimmed by 2 bases and 0 bases, with 11 bases remaining between them. CDR3 sequence (DNA): TGTGCCAGCAGCTTTCGTACGAATTTGAACACTGAAGCTTTCTTT. As protein: CASSFRTNLNTEAFF.

This sequence joins TRBV18 and TRBJ1-4, with D uncertain. Per germline, CDR1 KGHSH and CDR2 LQKENI. The CDR3 has 13 amino acids. V shed 3 bases and J shed 8 bases, with 10 bases lying between them. In DNA, the CDR3 is TGTGCCAGCTCACCGCTGGACTGGGAAAAACTGTTTTTT. This translates into CASSPLDWEKLFF.

The chain is built from TRBV9 and TRBJ2-7, with D unresolved. Per the germline V gene, CDR1 is SGDLS and CDR2 is YYNGEE. Trimming pared 0 bases from V and 1 base from J, leaving 11 bases between. CDR3 length equals 15 residues. CDR3 sequence reads: CASSVGWSRSYEQYF. The CDR3 region has the DNA TGTGCCAGCAGCGTAGGGTGGAGTCGATCCTACGAGCAGTACTTC.

Comments on this clone: Distinct nucleotide sequences in the sample also encode this CDR3. J is TRBJ2-3 and V is TRBV30; no clear D. This CDR3 contains 12 residues. Looked up from germline, CDR1 is GTSNPN and CDR2 is SVGIG (reference sequence). The V end was cut by 1 base, the J end by 3 bases, with 5 bases between. CDR3 in DNA: TGTGCCTGGAGTGGGGCGACAGATACGCAGTATTTT. Residues: CAWSGATDTQYF. Together with reference TRBV30 and TRBJ2-3, the CDR3 gives the full variable domain: SQTIHQWPATLVQPVGSPLSLECTVEGTSNPNLYWYRQAAGRGLQLLFYSVGIGQISSEVPQNLSASRPQDRQFILSSKKLLLSDSGFYLCAWSGATDTQYFGPGTRLTVL.

The chain joins TRBV30 to TRBJ1-4; D remains unclear. CDR3 length equals 14 residues. V lost 4 bases, J lost 3 bases, and 12 bases lay in between. CDR1 GTSNPN and CDR2 SVGIG come from the germline V gene (reference sequence). The CDR3 is CAWTLGSANEKLFF. The CDR3 DNA sequence: TGTGCCTGGACCCTAGGGTCAGCTAATGAAAAACTGTTTTTT. The complete variable domain, with remaining parts taken from reference TRBV30 and TRBJ1-4, reads SQTIHQWPATLVQPVGSPLSLECTVEGTSNPNLYWYRQAAGRGLQLLFYSVGIGQISSEVPQNLSASRPQDRQFILSSKKLLLSDSGFYLCAWTLGSANEKLFFGSGTQLSVL.

This sequence joins TRBV10-2 and TRBJ2-7, with a possible D match to TRBD1 (5 bases). The CDR3 sequence is 15 residues long. From germline, CDR1 is WSHSY and CDR2 SAAADI. The germline V and J ends were trimmed by 5 bases and 2 bases, with 16 bases remaining between them. CDR3 in amino acids: CASSLPETATYEQYF. CDR3 DNA sequence: TGCGCCAGCAGTCTCCCTGAGACAGCTACCTACGAGCAGTACTTC.

This sequence joins TRBV7-3 and TRBJ1-2, with 8 bases identical to TRBD1. V shed 2 bases, J shed 4 bases, and the junction held 0 bases outside the gene matches. CDR1 SGHTA and CDR2 FQGTGA come from the germline V gene. The CDR3 is made up of 13 amino acids. The CDR3: CASSLDRGYGYTF. CDR3 nucleotide sequence: TGTGCCAGCAGCTTAGACAGGGGCTATGGCTACACCTTC. Variable domain in full (rest from reference TRBV7-3 and TRBJ1-2): GAGVSQTPSNKVTEKGKYVELRCDPISGHTALYWYRQSLGQGPEFLIYFQGTGAADDSGLPNDRFFAVRPEGSVSTLKIQRTERGDSAVYLCASSLDRGYGYTFGSGTRLTVV.

The V call is TRBV29-1, the J call TRBJ1-2; 9 nucleotides align to TRBD1. CDR3 length equals 15 residues. J lost 5 bases, V lost 5 bases, and 12 bases had no gene match. CDR1 SQVTM and CDR2 ANQGSEA come from the germline V gene. The CDR3 protein is CSVTSGQGVPYGYTF. The DNA of the CDR3 is TGCAGCGTTACTTCGGGACAGGGCGTTCCATATGGCTACACCTTC. The full variable domain, rest sourced from reference TRBV29-1 and TRBJ1-2, is SAVISQKPSRDICQRGTSLTIQCQVDSQVTMMFWYRQQPGQSLTLIATANQGSEATYESGFVIDKFPISRPNLTFSTLTVSNMSPEDSSIYLCSVTSGQGVPYGYTFGSGTRLTVV.

The chain recombines TRBV18 with TRBJ2-3, with no clear D. The CDR3 loop spans 15 amino acids. Germline CDR1 reads KGHSH; CDR2 reads LQKENI. With 1 base removed from V and 0 bases from J, the gap between germline ends came to 8 bases. The CDR3 reads CASSPLSSSTDTQYF. The CDR3 DNA reads TGTGCCAGCTCACCACTGAGCTCCAGCACAGATACGCAGTATTTT.

This chain connects TRBV30 to TRBJ2-4; D may match TRBD1 or TRBD2 (5 bases each). This CDR3 comprises 14 residues. Germline V lookup: CDR1 GTSNPN, CDR2 SVGIG (reference sequence). Trimming took 0 bases from V and 5 from J, leaving 11 bases between them. The CDR3 DNA reads TGTGCCTGGAGTGTACACGGGGCCGAAAACATTCAGTACTTC. This translates into CAWSVHGAENIQYF.